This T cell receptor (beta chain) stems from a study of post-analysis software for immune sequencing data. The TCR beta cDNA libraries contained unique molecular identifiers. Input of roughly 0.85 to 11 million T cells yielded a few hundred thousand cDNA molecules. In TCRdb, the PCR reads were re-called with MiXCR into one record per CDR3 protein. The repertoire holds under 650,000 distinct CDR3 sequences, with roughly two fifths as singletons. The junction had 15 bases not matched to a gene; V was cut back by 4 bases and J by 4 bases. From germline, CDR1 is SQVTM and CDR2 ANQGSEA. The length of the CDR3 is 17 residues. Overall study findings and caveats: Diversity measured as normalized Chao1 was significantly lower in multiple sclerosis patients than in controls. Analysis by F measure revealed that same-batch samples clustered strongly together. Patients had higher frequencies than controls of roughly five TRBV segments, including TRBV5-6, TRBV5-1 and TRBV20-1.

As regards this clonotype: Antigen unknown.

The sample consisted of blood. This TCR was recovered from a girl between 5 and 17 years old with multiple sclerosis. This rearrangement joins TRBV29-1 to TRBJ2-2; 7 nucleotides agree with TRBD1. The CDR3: CSVAKGGQRLSTGELFF. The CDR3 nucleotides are TGCAGCGTTGCCAAAGGGGGACAGCGACTATCCACCGGGGAGCTGTTTTTT.